One and the same sample provided the 2 T cell receptor beta chains below, sequenced in a study of T cells in women clearing cervical HPV infection. TCRdb's copy holds only in-frame clones and misses some; the assay was immunoSEQ multiplex PCR. The sample has roughly 23,000 clones, and its top ten clones hold approximately 5%. The sample taken for sequencing was blood buffy coat. These receptors all come from a woman aged 18-70 years with a cervical HPV16 infection that either progressed to CIN3+ or cleared (not recorded which).

The CDR3 is CASKPRDFTDTQYF. The covered CDR3 bases are TGTGCCAGCAAGCCTCGGGACTTCACAGATACG. The J gene is TRBJ2-3, the V gene TRBV2, with D possibly TRBD2 on 6 matching bases. The observed sequence ends 3 residues before the CDR3 terminus, with the missing tail filled in from the germline J gene. V lost 7 bases and J lost 2, with 13 bases in between. The CDR3 is made up of 14 amino acids. Germline CDR1 is SNHLY and CDR2 is FYNNEI.

CDR3 residues: CASSGTSRSWGDTQYF. CDR3 DNA (partial): TGTGCCAGCAGTGGGACTAGCAGGTCATGGGGGGATACG. V is TRBV6-1 and J is TRBJ2-3; 8 positions agree with TRBD2. The CDR3 is cut off 3 residues early in the read; its end comes from the germline J gene. V dropped 4 bases and J dropped 6; count of bases not matched to a gene: 12. Germline V lookup: CDR1 MNHNS, CDR2 SASEGT. The CDR3 totals 16 residues.